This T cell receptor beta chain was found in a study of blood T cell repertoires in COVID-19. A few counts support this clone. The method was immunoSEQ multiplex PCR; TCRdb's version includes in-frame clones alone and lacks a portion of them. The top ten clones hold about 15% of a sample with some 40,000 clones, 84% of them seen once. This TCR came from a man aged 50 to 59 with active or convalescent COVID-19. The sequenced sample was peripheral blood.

CDR3 DNA sequence: TGTGCCAGCAGCCCTAGAGGGCTCAGCACAGATACGCAGTATTTT. Translated: CASSPRGLSTDTQYF. The V gene is TRBV9, the J gene TRBJ2-3; perhaps TRBD2 as D (5 bases). The germline V gene has CDR1 SGDLS and CDR2 YYNGEE. Trimming stripped 4 bases from V and 0 bases from J, with 12 bases between. This CDR3 spans 15 amino acids.